This TCR beta chain was captured by sequencing in a study of blood T cell repertoires in COVID-19. TCRdb keeps only in-frame clones here, not all; method: immunoSEQ multiplex PCR. The table records fewer than 120,000 clones, around nine tenths of them present only once. Germline V lookup: CDR1 SGDLS, CDR2 YYNGEE. This CDR3 contains 15 residues. V was clipped by 3 bases and J by 0 bases; unmatched bases: 2. Sequenced input: peripheral blood. The genes are TRBV9 and TRBJ2-3; 9 bases align to TRBD2. The TCR was taken from a woman aged 50 to 60 with acute or convalescent COVID-19. CDR3 DNA sequence: TGTGCCAGCAGCGCGAGCGGGAGGAGCACAGATACGCAGTATTTT. This encodes CASSASGRSTDTQYF.